Listed below are T cell receptor beta chains from one sample, sequenced in a study of human T cells and chemical hapten exposure. TCRdb re-called the RACE reads through MiXCR, storing one row per CDR3 protein. This table holds a few hundred thousand distinct CDR3 sequences, around 5.5% found once. Specimen: whole blood, collected in connection with sensitization to the hapten diphenylcyclopropenone (DPC). These receptors all stem from a woman between 18 and 29 years old with alopecia areata. Some clones in this sample may be carry-over from other donors' samples. The conserved cysteine and the conserved F or W are not part of the CDR3 here. Part of the rows lack a size; the others show once, few, many or a class for expanded clones.

size: many
V: TRBV4-1
J: TRBJ1-6
CDR3: ASSLRDGSNNSPLH

size: few
V: TRBV20-1
J: TRBJ1-1
CDR3: SAINRVLRLSAF

size: many
V: TRBV12-3/TRBV12-4
J: TRBJ1-2
CDR3: ASRGAYYGYT

size: many
V: TRBV9
J: TRBJ2-7
CDR3: ASSVGFYEQY

size: many
V: TRBV12-3/TRBV12-4
J: TRBJ1-3
CDR3: ASNYDGNTIY

size: few
V: TRBV5-1
J: TRBJ1-5
CDR3: ASDRDVCSNQPQH

size: .
V: TRBV24-1
J: TRBJ2-2
CDR3: ATSDWANTGELF

size: many
V: TRBV6-2/TRBV6-3
J: TRBJ2-1
CDR3: ASSYSDGGGPYEQF

size: many
V: TRBV10-3
J: TRBJ2-5
CDR3: AISPGGEGIYQETQY

size: many
V: TRBV2
J: TRBJ2-3
CDR3: ASKQLAGSTDTQY

size: many
V: TRBV4-3
J: TRBJ2-1
CDR3: ASSLGSGGFYNEQF